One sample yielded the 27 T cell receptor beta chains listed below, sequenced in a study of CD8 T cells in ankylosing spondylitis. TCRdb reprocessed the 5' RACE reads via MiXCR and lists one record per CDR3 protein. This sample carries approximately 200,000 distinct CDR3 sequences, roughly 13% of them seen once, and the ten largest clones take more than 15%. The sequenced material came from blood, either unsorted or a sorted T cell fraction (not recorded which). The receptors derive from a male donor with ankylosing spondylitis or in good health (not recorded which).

CDR3 bases: TGTGCCAGCAGTTTAGGGACGACCTCACCCCTCCACTTT. Encoded protein: CASSLGTTSPLHF. The chain has TRBV27 and TRBJ1-6; D is possibly TRBD1 (5 bases). This CDR3 has 13 residues. Per germline, CDR1 MNHEY and CDR2 SMNVEV (reference sequence). The V end was cut by 2 bases, the J end by 10 bases, with 9 bases between.

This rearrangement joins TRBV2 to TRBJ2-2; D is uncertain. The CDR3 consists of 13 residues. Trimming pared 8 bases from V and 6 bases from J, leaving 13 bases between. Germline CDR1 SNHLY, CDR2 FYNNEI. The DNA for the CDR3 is TGTGCCAGCCTTGACCCAGGCCCCGGGGAGCTGTTTTTT. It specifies CASLDPGPGELFF.

CDR3 bases: TGTGCCAGCAGCCCCCCAGGACTATCCGACGAGCAGTTCTTC. It encodes CASSPPGLSDEQFF. V is TRBV7-2 and J is TRBJ2-1, with D tentatively TRBD2 (6 bases). V shed 5 bases and J shed 10 bases, with 18 bases lying between them. Germline CDR1 and CDR2: SGHTA and FQGNSA. The CDR3 is 14 residues long. Combining the CDR3 with reference TRBV7-2 and TRBJ2-1 gives the whole variable domain GAGVSQSPSNKVTEKGKDVELRCDPISGHTALYWYRQSLGQGLEFLIYFQGNSAPDKSGLPSDRFSAERTGGSVSTLTIQRTQQEDSAVYLCASSPPGLSDEQFFGPGTRLTVL.

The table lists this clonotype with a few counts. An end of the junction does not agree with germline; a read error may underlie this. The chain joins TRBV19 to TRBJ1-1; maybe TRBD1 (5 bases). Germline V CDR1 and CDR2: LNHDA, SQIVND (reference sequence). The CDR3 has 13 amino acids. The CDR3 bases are TGTGCTAGTATGGTTCGGGGGTACACTGAAGCTTTCTTT. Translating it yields CASMVRGYTEAFF.

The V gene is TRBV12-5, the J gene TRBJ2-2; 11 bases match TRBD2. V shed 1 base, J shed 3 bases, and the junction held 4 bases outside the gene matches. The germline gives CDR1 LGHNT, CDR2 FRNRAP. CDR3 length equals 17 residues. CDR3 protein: CASGLARLAGHTGELFF. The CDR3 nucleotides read TGTGCTAGTGGTTTGGCCCGACTAGCGGGACACACCGGGGAGCTGTTTTTT.

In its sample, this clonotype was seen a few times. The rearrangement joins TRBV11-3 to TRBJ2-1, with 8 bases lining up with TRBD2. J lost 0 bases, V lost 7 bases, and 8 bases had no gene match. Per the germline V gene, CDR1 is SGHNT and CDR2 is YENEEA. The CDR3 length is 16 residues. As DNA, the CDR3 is TGTGCCAGCAACTTTCGGGGGGGCCGCTCCTACAATGAGCAGTTCTTC. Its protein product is CASNFRGGRSYNEQFF.

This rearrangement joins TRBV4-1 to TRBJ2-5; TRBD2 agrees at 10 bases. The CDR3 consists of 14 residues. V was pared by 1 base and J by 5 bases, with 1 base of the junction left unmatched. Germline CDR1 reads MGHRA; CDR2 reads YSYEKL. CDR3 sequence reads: CASSQASGGETQYF. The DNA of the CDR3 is TGCGCCAGCAGCCAAGCTAGCGGGGGCGAGACCCAGTACTTC.

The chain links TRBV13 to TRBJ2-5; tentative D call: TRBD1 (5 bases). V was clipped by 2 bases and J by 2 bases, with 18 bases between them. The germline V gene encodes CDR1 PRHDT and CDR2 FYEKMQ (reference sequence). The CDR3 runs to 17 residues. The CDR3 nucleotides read TGTGCCAGCAGCTTAAGGGGCGCGGTGGGCCTACAAGAGACCCAGTACTTC. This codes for CASSLRGAVGLQETQYF. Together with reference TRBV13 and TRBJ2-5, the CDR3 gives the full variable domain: AAGVIQSPRHLIKEKRETATLKCYPIPRHDTVYWYQQGPGQDPQFLISFYEKMQSDKGSIPDRFSAQQFSDYHSELNMSSLELGDSALYFCASSLRGAVGLQETQYFGPGTRLLVL.

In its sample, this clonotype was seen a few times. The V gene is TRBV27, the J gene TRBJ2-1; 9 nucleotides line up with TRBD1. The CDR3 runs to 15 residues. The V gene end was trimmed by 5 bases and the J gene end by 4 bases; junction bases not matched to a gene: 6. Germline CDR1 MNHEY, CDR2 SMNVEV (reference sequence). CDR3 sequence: CASSRQGGLYNEQFF. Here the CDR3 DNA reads TGTGCCAGCAGTCGACAGGGGGGATTGTACAATGAGCAGTTCTTC.

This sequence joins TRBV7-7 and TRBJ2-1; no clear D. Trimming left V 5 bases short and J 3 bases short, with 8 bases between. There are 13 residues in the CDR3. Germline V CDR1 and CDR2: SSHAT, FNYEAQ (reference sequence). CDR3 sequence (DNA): TGTGCCAGCAGCCTCGACCACTACAATGAGCAGTTCTTC. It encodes CASSLDHYNEQFF.

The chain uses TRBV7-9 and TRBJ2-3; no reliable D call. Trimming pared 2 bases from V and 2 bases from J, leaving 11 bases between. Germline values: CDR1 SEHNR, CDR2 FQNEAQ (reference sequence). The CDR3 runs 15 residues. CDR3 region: CASSLLAAYTDTQYF. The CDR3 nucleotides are TGTGCCAGCAGCTTACTGGCGGCCTACACAGATACGCAGTATTTT.

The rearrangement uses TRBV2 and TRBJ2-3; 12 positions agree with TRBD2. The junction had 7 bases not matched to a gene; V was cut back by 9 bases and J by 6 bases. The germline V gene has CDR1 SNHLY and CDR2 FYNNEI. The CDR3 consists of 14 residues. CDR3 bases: TGTGCCAGTGGGACTAGCGGGTGGTTTGATACGCAGTATTTT. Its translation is CASGTSGWFDTQYF.

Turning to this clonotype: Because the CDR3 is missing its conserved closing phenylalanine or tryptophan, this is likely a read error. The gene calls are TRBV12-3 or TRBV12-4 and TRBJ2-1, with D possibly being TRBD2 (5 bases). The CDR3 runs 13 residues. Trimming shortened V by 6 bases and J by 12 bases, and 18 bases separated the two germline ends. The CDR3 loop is CASSLGAVGAQFL. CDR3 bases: TGTGCCAGCAGCCTGGGAGCGGTAGGCGCGCAGTTCTTA.

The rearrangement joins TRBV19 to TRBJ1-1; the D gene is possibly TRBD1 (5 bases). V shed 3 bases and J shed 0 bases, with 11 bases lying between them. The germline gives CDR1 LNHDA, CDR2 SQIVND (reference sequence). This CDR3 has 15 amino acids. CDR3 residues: CASSIRDGVNTEAFF. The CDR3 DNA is TGTGCCAGTAGTATCCGGGACGGAGTGAACACTGAAGCTTTCTTT.

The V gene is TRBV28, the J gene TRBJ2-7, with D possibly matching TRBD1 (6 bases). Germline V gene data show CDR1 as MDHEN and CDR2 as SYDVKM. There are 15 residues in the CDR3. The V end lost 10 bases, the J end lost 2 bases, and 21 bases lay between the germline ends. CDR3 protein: CATVNRRTETYEQYF. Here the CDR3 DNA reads TGTGCCACAGTTAACCGCCGGACAGAGACCTACGAGCAGTACTTC.

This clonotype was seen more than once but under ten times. CDR3 DNA: TGTGCCAGCAGTTACTCGAACTGGCAGACGAACACCGGGGAGCTGTTTTTT. Translating it yields CASSYSNWQTNTGELFF. This chain joins TRBV6-2 or TRBV6-3 and TRBJ2-2; D not certain. The germline V and J ends were trimmed by 0 bases and 0 bases, with 11 bases remaining between them. This CDR3 has 17 amino acids. The germline CDR1 and CDR2 sequences are MNHEY and SVGEGT.

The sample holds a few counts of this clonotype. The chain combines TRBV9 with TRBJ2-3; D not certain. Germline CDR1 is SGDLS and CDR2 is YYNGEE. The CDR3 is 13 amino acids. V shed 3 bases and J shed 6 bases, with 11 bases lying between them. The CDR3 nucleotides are TGTGCCAGCAGCGATCCGGCGAGGGATACGCAGTATTTT. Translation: CASSDPARDTQYF.

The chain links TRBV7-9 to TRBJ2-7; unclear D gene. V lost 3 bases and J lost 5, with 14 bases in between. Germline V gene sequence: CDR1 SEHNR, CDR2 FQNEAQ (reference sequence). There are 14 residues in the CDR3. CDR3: CASSLIGNTHEQYF. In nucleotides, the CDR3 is TGTGCCAGCAGCTTGATAGGAAATACCCACGAGCAGTACTTC.

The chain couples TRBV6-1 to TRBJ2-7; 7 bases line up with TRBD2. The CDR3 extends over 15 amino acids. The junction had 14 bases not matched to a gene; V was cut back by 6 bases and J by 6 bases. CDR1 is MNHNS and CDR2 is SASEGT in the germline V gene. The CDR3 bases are TGTGCCAGCAGCGATGATGGGGGAGGGCTGGTCGAGCAGTACTTC. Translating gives CASSDDGGGLVEQYF.

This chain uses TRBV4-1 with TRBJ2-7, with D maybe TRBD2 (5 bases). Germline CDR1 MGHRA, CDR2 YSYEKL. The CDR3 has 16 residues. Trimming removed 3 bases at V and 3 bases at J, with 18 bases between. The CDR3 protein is CASSQEDRTTFYEQYF. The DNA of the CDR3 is TGCGCCAGCAGCCAGGAGGACCGGACGACTTTCTACGAGCAGTACTTC.

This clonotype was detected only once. This CDR3 is CASSSLGQSYYGYTF. The CDR3, as DNA: TGTGCCAGCAGTTCCCTAGGACAATCTTACTATGGCTACACCTTC. The rearrangement links TRBV6-5 to TRBJ1-2; D possibly corresponds to TRBD1 (5 bases). The CDR3 is 15 amino acids. V lost 4 bases to trimming and J lost 3 bases, with 15 bases between them. In germline, CDR1 is MNHEY, CDR2 SVGAGI.

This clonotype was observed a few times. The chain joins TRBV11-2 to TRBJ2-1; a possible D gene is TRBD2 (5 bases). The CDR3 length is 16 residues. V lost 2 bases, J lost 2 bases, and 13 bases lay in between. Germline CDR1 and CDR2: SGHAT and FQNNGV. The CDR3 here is CASSLPSAEAYNEQFF. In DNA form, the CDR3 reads TGTGCCAGCAGCTTACCCTCAGCGGAGGCCTACAATGAGCAGTTCTTC.

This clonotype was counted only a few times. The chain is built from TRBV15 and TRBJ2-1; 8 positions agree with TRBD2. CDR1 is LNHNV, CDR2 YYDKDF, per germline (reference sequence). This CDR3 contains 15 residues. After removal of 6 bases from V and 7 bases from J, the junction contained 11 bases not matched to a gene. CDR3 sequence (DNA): TGTGCCACCAGTAGTAGAGCGGGAGTGACTAATGAGCAGTTCTTC. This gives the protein CATSSRAGVTNEQFF.

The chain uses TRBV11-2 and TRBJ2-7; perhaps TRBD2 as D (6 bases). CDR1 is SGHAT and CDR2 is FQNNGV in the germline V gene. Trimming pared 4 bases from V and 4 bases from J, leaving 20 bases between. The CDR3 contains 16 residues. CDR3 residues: CASSSRGGDRGYEQYF. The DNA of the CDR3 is TGTGCCAGCAGCTCCAGAGGCGGGGATCGGGGTTACGAGCAGTACTTC.

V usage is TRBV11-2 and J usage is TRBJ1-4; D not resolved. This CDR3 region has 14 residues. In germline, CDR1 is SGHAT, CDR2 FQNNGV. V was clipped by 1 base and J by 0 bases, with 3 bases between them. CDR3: CASSLATTNEKLFF. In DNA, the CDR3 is TGTGCCAGCAGCTTAGCGACAACTAATGAAAAACTGTTTTTT.

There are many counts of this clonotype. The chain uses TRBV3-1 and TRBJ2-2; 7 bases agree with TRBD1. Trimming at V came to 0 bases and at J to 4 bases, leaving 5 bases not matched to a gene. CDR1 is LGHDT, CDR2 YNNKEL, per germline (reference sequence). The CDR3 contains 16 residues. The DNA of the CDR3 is TGTGCCAGCAGCCAAGAAACAGGGGTCCCCACCGGGGAGCTGTTTTTT. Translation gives CASSQETGVPTGELFF.

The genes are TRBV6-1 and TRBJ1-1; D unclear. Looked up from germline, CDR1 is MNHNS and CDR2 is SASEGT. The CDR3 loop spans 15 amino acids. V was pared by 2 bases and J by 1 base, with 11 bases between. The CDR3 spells CASSERFLGNTEAFF. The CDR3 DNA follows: TGTGCCAGCAGTGAAAGGTTTTTGGGGAACACTGAAGCTTTCTTT.